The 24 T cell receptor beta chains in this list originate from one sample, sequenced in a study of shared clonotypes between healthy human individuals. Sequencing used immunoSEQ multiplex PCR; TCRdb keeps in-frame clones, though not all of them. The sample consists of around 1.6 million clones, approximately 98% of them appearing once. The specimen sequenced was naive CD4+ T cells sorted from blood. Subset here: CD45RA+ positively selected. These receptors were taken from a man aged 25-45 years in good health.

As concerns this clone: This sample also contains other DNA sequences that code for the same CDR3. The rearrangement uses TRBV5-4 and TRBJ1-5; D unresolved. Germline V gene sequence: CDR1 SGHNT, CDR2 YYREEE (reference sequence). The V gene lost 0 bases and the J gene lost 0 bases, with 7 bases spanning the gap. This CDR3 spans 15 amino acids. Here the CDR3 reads CASSLGGVSNQPQHF. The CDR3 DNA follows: TGTGCCAGCAGCTTGGGAGGAGTTAGCAATCAGCCCCAGCATTTT.

CDR3 in amino acids: CASSPLSSGNNEQFF. The DNA for the CDR3 is TGTGCCAGCTCACCTCTCTCTAGCGGGAACAATGAGCAGTTCTTC. This chain links TRBV18 with TRBJ2-1, with 9 positions matching TRBD2. The CDR3 runs to 15 residues. The J segment lost 5 bases and the V segment lost 3 bases, leaving 5 bases of the junction unmatched. CDR1 and CDR2 from the germline V gene are KGHSH and LQKENI.

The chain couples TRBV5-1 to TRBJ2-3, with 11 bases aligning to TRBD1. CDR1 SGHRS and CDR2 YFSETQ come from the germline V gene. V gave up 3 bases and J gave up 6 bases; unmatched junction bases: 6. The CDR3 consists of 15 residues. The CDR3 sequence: CASSSLGQGVDTQYF. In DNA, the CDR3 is TGCGCCAGCAGCTCTCTGGGACAGGGGGTGGATACGCAGTATTTT.

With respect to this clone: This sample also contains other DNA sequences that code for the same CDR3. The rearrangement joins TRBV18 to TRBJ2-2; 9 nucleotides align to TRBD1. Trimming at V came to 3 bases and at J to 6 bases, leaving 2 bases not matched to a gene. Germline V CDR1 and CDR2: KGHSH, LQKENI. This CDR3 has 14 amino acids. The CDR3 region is CASSPGQGAGELFF. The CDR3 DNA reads TGTGCCAGCTCACCGGGACAGGGAGCCGGGGAGCTGTTTTTT.

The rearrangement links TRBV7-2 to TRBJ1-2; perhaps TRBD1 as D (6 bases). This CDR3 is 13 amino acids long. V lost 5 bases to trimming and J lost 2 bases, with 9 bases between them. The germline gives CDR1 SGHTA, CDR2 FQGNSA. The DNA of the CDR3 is TGTGCCAGCAGCCGTACAGGGAACTATGGCTACACCTTC. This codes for CASSRTGNYGYTF.

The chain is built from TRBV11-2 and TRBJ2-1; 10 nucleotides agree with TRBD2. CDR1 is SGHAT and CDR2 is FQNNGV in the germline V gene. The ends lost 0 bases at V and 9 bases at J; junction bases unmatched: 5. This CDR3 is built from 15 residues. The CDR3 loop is CASSLDLAGGREQFF. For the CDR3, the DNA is TGTGCCAGCAGCTTAGATTTAGCGGGAGGCCGTGAGCAGTTCTTC.

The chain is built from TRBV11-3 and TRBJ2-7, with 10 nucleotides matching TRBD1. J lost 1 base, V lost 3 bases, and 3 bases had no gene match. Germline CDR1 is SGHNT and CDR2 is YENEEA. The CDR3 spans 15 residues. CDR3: CASSFSGQGSYEQYF. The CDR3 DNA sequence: TGTGCCAGCAGCTTTTCGGGACAGGGGTCCTACGAGCAGTACTTC. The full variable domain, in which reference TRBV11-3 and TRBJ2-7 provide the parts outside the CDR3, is EAGVVQSPRYKIIEKKQPVAFWCNPISGHNTLYWYLQNLGQGPELLIRYENEEAVDDSQLPKDRFSAERLKGVDSTLKIQPAELGDSAVYLCASSFSGQGSYEQYFGPGTRLTVT.

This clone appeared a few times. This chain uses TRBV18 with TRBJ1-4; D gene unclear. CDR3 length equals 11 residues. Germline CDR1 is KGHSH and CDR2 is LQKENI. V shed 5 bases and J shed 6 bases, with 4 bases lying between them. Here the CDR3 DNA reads TGTGCCAGCTCATGGGATGAAAAACTGTTTTTT. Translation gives CASSWDEKLFF.

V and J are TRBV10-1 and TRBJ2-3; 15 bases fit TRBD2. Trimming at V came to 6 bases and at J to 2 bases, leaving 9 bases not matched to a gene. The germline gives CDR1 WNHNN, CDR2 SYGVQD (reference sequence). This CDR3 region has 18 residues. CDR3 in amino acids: CASSGTSGRRRDTDTQYF. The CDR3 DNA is TGCGCCAGCAGCGGGACTAGCGGGAGGAGGAGGGACACAGATACGCAGTATTTT.

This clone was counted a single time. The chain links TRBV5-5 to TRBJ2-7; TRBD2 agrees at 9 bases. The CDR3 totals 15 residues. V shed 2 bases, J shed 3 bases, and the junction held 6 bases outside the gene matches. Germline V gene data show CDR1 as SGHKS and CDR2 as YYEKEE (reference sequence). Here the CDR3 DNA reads TGTGCCAGCAGCTTCGGGGGGACTAGCAGCTACGAGCAGTACTTC. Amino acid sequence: CASSFGGTSSYEQYF.

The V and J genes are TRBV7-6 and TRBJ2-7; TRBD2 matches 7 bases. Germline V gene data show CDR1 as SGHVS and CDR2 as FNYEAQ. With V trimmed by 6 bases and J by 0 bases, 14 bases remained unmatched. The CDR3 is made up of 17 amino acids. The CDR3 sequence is CASRPLLRSGISYEQYF. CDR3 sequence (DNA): TGTGCCAGCAGGCCACTCCTCCGGAGCGGGATCTCCTACGAGCAGTACTTC.

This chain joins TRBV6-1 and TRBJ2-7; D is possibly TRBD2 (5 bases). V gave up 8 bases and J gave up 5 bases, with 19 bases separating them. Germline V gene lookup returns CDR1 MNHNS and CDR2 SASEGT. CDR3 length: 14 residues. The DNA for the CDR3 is TGTGCCAGCTCCGCCATCAGGAGGCTAGACGAGCAGTACTTC. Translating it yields CASSAIRRLDEQYF.

Here the CDR3 DNA reads TGTGCCAGTAGTATGCGCGGACAGGGACTAATGCTGCGGGGCTACACCTTC. Translated, it gives CASSMRGQGLMLRGYTF. This chain uses TRBV19 with TRBJ1-2; 8 nucleotides agree with TRBD1. The germline V gene encodes CDR1 LNHDA and CDR2 SQIVND (reference sequence). The CDR3 totals 17 residues. Losses at the gene ends were 3 bases for V and 8 bases for J; bases not matched to a gene: 17. The complete variable domain, with remaining parts taken from reference TRBV19 and TRBJ1-2, reads DGGITQSPKYLFRKEGQNVTLSCEQNLNHDAMYWYRQDPGQGLRLIYYSQIVNDFQKGDIAEGYSVSREKKESFPLTVTSAQKNPTAFYLCASSMRGQGLMLRGYTFGSGTRLTVV.

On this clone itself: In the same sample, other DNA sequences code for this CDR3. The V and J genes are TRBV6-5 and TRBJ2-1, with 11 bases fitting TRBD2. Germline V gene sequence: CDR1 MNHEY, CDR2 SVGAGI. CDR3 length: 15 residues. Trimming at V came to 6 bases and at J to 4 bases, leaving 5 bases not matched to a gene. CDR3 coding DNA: TGTGCCAGCAGCAGACTAGCGGGGCCGTACAATGAGCAGTTCTTC. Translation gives CASSRLAGPYNEQFF.

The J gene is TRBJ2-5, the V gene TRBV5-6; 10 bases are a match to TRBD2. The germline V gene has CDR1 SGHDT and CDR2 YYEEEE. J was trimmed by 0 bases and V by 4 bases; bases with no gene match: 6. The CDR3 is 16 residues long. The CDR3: CASSREREGYQETQYF. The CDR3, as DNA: TGTGCCAGCAGCAGGGAGCGGGAGGGATACCAAGAGACCCAGTACTTC.

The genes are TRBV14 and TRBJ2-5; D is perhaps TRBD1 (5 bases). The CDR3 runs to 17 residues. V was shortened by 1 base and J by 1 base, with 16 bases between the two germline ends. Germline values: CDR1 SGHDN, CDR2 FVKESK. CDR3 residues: CASSQGWAGLRQETQYF. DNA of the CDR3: TGTGCCAGCAGCCAAGGATGGGCAGGGCTACGCCAAGAGACCCAGTACTTC.

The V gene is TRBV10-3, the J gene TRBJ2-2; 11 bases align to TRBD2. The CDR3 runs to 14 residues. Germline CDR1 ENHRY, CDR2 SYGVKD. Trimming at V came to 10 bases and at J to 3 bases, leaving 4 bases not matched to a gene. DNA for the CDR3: TGTGCCACACTGGGACTAGCGGACACCGGGGAGCTGTTTTTT. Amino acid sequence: CATLGLADTGELFF.

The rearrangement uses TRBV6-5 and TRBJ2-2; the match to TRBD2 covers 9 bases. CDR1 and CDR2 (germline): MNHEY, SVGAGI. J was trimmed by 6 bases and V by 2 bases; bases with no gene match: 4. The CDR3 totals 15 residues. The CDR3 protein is CASSYRGLAPGELFF. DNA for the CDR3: TGTGCCAGCAGTTACCGCGGACTAGCGCCCGGGGAGCTGTTTTTT.

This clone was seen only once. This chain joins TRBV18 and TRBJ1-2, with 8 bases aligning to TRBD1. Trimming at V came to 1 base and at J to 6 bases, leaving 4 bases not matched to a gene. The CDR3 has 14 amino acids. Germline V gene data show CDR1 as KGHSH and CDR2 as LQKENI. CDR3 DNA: TGTGCCAGCTCACCACAGCAGGGGGCCGATGGCTACACCTTC. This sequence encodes CASSPQQGADGYTF. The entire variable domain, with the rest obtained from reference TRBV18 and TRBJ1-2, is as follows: NAGVMQNPRHLVRRRGQEARLRCSPMKGHSHVYWYRQLPEEGLKFMVYLQKENIIDESGMPKERFSAEFPKEGPSILRIQQVVRGDSAAYFCASSPQQGADGYTFGSGTRLTVV.

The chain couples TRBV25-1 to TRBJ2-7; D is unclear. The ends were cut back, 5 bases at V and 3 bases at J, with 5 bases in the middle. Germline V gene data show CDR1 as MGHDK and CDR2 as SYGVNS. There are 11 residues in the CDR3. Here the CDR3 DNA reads TGTGCCAGCAGTAACAACTACGAGCAGTACTTC. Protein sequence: CASSNNYEQYF.

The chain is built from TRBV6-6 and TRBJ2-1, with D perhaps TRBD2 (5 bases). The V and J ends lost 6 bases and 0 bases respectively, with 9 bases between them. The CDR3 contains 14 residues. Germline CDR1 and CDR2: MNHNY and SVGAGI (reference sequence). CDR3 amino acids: CASSSGFSYNEQFF. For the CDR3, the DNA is TGTGCCAGCAGCAGCGGATTCTCCTACAATGAGCAGTTCTTC.

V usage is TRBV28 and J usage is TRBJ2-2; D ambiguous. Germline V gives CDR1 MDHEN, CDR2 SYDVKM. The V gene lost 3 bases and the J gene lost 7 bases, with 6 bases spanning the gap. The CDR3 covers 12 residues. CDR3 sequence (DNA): TGTGCCAGCAGTTTCAGGATCGGGGAGCTGTTTTTT. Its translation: CASSFRIGELFF.

Here the CDR3 reads CASSIRKGDTIYF. The CDR3 DNA is TGTGCCAGTAGTATCCGGAAGGGGGACACCATATATTTT. This chain joins TRBV19 and TRBJ1-3, with D tentatively TRBD1 (6 bases). V was clipped by 3 bases and J by 8 bases, with 11 bases between them. CDR1 is LNHDA and CDR2 is SQIVND in the germline V gene (reference sequence). This CDR3 comprises 13 residues. Supplemented by reference TRBV19 and TRBJ1-3, the full variable domain reads DGGITQSPKYLFRKEGQNVTLSCEQNLNHDAMYWYRQDPGQGLRLIYYSQIVNDFQKGDIAEGYSVSREKKESFPLTVTSAQKNPTAFYLCASSIRKGDTIYFGEGSWLTVV.

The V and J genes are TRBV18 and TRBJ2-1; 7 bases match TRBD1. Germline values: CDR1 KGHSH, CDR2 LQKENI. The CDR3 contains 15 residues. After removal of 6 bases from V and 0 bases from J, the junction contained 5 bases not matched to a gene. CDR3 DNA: TGTGCCAGCTCTCAGGACAGGCACTCCTACAATGAGCAGTTCTTC. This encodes CASSQDRHSYNEQFF.